The subject of this entry is one T cell receptor beta chain. This sample is drawn from a study of CD8 T cells in Susac syndrome. The CDR3 has 20 residues. The germline V gene encodes CDR1 SGHRS and CDR2 YFSETQ. V lost 0 bases and J 5 bases, leaving 27 bases between the germline ends. RNA, at about 0.45 to 1 ug, was reverse transcribed with random hexamers. MiXCR was run by TCRdb on the immunoSEQ multiplex PCR reads, yielding one entry per CDR3 protein. Counted here are some 300,000 distinct CDR3 sequences, over 75% occurring once; the ten biggest clones make up around 0.22%. Sequencing was performed on CD8+ T cells from PBMCs. The TCR originated in a human donor with multiple sclerosis. The rearrangement uses TRBV5-1 and TRBJ2-1; D possibly corresponds to TRBD2 (6 bases). CDR3 loop: CASSLAVHLGVADINNEQFF. CDR3 in DNA: TGCGCCAGCAGCTTGGCCGTCCACCTTGGCGTAGCGGATATTAACAATGAGCAGTTCTTC. The whole variable domain, remainder taken from reference TRBV5-1 and TRBJ2-1, is KAGVTQTPRYLIKTRGQQVTLSCSPISGHRSVSWYQQTPGQGLQFLFEYFSETQRNKGNFPGRFSGRQFSNSRSEMNVSTLELGDSALYLCASSLAVHLGVADINNEQFFGPGTRLTVL.